These 19 T cell receptor beta chains were sequenced from one sample in a study of blood T cell repertoires in COVID-19. Assay used: immunoSEQ multiplex PCR; TCRdb lists only in-frame clones, some missing. The data contain around 71,000 clones, roughly 80% of them singletons. The sequencing sample was made of peripheral blood. The origin of the receptors is a man in his 70s with acute or convalescent COVID-19.

Only a few counts were recorded for this clone. The chain carries TRBV6-4 and TRBJ2-7, with D possibly TRBD1 on 5 matching bases. Germline V gives CDR1 MRHNA, CDR2 SNTAGT. V lost 9 bases and J lost 3, with 18 bases in between. The CDR3 covers 14 residues. CDR3 nucleotides: TGTGCCAGAAAAGGGGTAGCCCAACTCTACGAGCAGTACTTC. This sequence encodes CARKGVAQLYEQYF.

The gene calls are TRBV7-8 and TRBJ2-7; no clear D gene. CDR1 is SGHVS and CDR2 is FQNEAQ in the germline V gene. Trimming removed 0 bases at V and 3 bases at J, with 6 bases between. The CDR3 is made up of 13 amino acids. CDR3 sequence (DNA): TGTGCCAGCAGCTTAGCGATGAGCTACGAGCAGTACTTC. Translation: CASSLAMSYEQYF.

This chain links TRBV28 with TRBJ2-3; 9 bases fit TRBD2. J was trimmed by 2 bases and V by 4 bases; bases with no gene match: 7. Germline V gene lookup returns CDR1 MDHEN and CDR2 SYDVKM. There are 16 residues in the CDR3. In DNA form, the CDR3 reads TGTGCCAGCAGTTCCCGACTAGCGGAATACACAGATACGCAGTATTTT. Protein: CASSSRLAEYTDTQYF.

The gene calls are TRBV5-6 and TRBJ2-7, with a tentative D call TRBD1 (7 bases). Germline V gene data show CDR1 as SGHDT and CDR2 as YYEEEE. Trimming stripped 5 bases from V and 5 bases from J, with 17 bases between. This CDR3 is 14 amino acids long. The DNA for the CDR3 is TGTGCCAGCAGGACAGGGCCAACGGGGGACGAGCAGTACTTC. Its translation: CASRTGPTGDEQYF.

This clone was observed a single time. The chain links TRBV5-1 to TRBJ1-2; D remains unclear. V lost 2 bases to trimming and J lost 4 bases, with 12 bases between them. Looked up from germline, CDR1 is SGHRS and CDR2 is YFSETQ. This CDR3 has 14 amino acids. The CDR3 DNA follows: TGCGCCAGCAGCTTCGACGCAAACAGCTATGGCTACACCTTC. Translation gives CASSFDANSYGYTF.

The chain combines TRBV29-1 with TRBJ1-1; 9 nucleotides line up with TRBD1. CDR3 size: 14 residues. The V segment lost 1 base and the J segment 3 bases; nucleotides outside the gene matches: 3. The V gene's germline CDR1 is SQVTM and CDR2 ANQGSEA. The CDR3 loop is CSVEGTGEDTEAFF. In nucleotides, the CDR3 is TGCAGCGTTGAAGGGACAGGGGAGGACACTGAAGCTTTCTTT.

The chain carries TRBV12-5 and TRBJ2-7, with D tentatively TRBD2 (6 bases). CDR1 and CDR2 (germline): LGHNT, FRNRAP. CDR3 length: 14 amino acids. Trimming took 2 bases from V and 6 from J, leaving 14 bases between them. CDR3 sequence reads: CASGLSSPRGEQYF. The CDR3 bases are TGTGCTAGTGGTTTGTCGTCACCGCGGGGCGAGCAGTACTTC.

This clone was recorded a few times. The chain recombines TRBV5-1 with TRBJ1-2; D perhaps matches TRBD1 (6 bases). Per germline, CDR1 SGHRS and CDR2 YFSETQ. Trimming took 6 bases from V and 5 from J, leaving 17 bases between them. This CDR3 contains 14 residues. As DNA, the CDR3 is TGCGCCAGCAATAAAGAAGGCCAGGGGTATGGCTACACCTTC. It is translated as CASNKEGQGYGYTF.

The DNA of the CDR3 is TGTGCCAGCAGATTCGGGGAGTCATATGGCTACACCTTC. Encoded protein: CASRFGESYGYTF. The chain links TRBV27 to TRBJ1-2; D unresolved. The CDR3 runs to 13 residues. Between the trimmed V and J ends, which lost 6 bases and 5 bases, there was a span of 13 bases. Germline V gene lookup returns CDR1 MNHEY and CDR2 SMNVEV (reference sequence).

The chain has TRBV3-1 (or the pseudogene TRBV3-2) and TRBJ2-3; TRBD2 aligns across 13 bases. The CDR3 runs 17 residues. Germline values: CDR1 LGHDT, CDR2 YNNKEL (reference sequence). The junction had 3 bases not matched to a gene; V was cut back by 0 bases and J by 3 bases. CDR3 in amino acids: CASSQEWTSGRTDTQYF. The CDR3 region has the DNA TGTGCCAGCAGCCAAGAATGGACTAGCGGGAGAACAGATACGCAGTATTTT.

This chain uses TRBV16 with TRBJ1-1, with 10 nucleotides matching TRBD1. With 4 bases clipped from V and 3 bases from J, the junction kept 5 bases outside the gene matches. The germline CDR1 and CDR2 sequences are KGHSY and FQNENV. CDR3 length equals 15 residues. CDR3 sequence: CASSLNGQGDTEAFF. The CDR3 DNA sequence: TGTGCCAGCAGCCTAAACGGACAGGGGGACACTGAAGCTTTCTTT.

The V gene is TRBV3-1 (or the pseudogene TRBV3-2), the J gene TRBJ2-5, with 14 bases matching TRBD2. CDR1 and CDR2 from the germline V gene are LGHDT and YNNKEL (reference sequence). The CDR3 spans 17 residues. After removal of 7 bases from V and 3 bases from J, the junction contained 10 bases not matched to a gene. The CDR3 here is CASNPGRGLAGEETQYF. The CDR3 DNA follows: TGTGCCAGCAACCCCGGGAGGGGACTAGCGGGAGAAGAGACCCAGTACTTC.

Written as DNA, the CDR3 is TGTGCCAGCAGTTCGATAGATTACTCACCTTCAGGGTACGAGCAGTACTTC. This gives the protein CASSSIDYSPSGYEQYF. This sequence joins TRBV6-2 or TRBV6-3 and TRBJ2-7; weak D call: TRBD1 (5 bases). The CDR3 runs to 17 residues. The V end was cut by 4 bases, the J end by 4 bases, with 23 bases between. Germline V gene data show CDR1 as MNHEY and CDR2 as SVGEGT.

V and J are TRBV30 and TRBJ2-3; the match to TRBD2 covers 11 bases. This CDR3 is built from 17 residues. CDR1 and CDR2 from the germline V gene are GTSNPN and SVGIG (reference sequence). Germline trimming cut 3 bases from V and 6 bases from J; bases unmatched to any gene: 14. The CDR3 here is CAWSSLGLAGAGDTQYF. The CDR3 region has the DNA TGTGCCTGGAGCTCACTCGGACTAGCGGGTGCGGGGGATACGCAGTATTTT.

V is TRBV3-1 (or the pseudogene TRBV3-2) and J is TRBJ2-7; 7 positions match TRBD2. The length of the CDR3 is 14 residues. J was trimmed by 6 bases and V by 3 bases; bases with no gene match: 8. Germline CDR1 LGHDT, CDR2 YNNKEL (reference sequence). The CDR3 sequence is CASSQVGGRAEQYF. The CDR3 nucleotides read TGTGCCAGCAGCCAGGTGGGAGGGCGGGCCGAGCAGTACTTC.

The chain uses TRBV7-6 and TRBJ1-5, with D maybe TRBD1 (5 bases). The V and J ends lost 6 bases and 2 bases respectively, with 11 bases between them. CDR3 length: 14 residues. Germline CDR1 is SGHVS and CDR2 is FNYEAQ. The CDR3 spells CASSSQGGNQPQHF. The CDR3 nucleotides are TGTGCCAGCAGTTCGCAGGGTGGCAATCAGCCCCAGCATTTT.

This chain uses TRBV7-9 with TRBJ2-1; D might be TRBD2 (5 bases). The CDR3 spans 15 residues. V was cut by 2 bases and J by 5 bases, with 13 bases left in between. Germline V gene lookup returns CDR1 SEHNR and CDR2 FQNEAQ (reference sequence). In nucleotides, the CDR3 is TGTGCCAGCAGCTTAAGCGACCCGACTAACAATGAGCAGTTCTTC. As protein: CASSLSDPTNNEQFF.

This clone occurred once. The V call is TRBV30, the J call TRBJ2-5; the D gene is possibly TRBD1 (5 bases). CDR1 is GTSNPN and CDR2 is SVGIG in the germline V gene (reference sequence). The CDR3 has 14 amino acids. V shed 0 bases and J shed 1 base, with 9 bases lying between them. CDR3 bases: TGTGCCTGGAGTGTACGTAGGGGCCAAGAGACCCAGTACTTC. Amino acid sequence: CAWSVRRGQETQYF.

This clone was recorded once. The V gene is TRBV5-6, the J gene TRBJ1-5; D may be TRBD1 (6 bases). The germline CDR1 and CDR2 sequences are SGHDT and YYEEEE. The CDR3 spans 13 residues. The V and J ends lost 7 bases and 11 bases respectively, with 19 bases between them. For the CDR3, the DNA is TGTGCCAGCTCTGGGACCGAGGGGGGGGCCCAGCATTTT. Translating it yields CASSGTEGGAQHF.